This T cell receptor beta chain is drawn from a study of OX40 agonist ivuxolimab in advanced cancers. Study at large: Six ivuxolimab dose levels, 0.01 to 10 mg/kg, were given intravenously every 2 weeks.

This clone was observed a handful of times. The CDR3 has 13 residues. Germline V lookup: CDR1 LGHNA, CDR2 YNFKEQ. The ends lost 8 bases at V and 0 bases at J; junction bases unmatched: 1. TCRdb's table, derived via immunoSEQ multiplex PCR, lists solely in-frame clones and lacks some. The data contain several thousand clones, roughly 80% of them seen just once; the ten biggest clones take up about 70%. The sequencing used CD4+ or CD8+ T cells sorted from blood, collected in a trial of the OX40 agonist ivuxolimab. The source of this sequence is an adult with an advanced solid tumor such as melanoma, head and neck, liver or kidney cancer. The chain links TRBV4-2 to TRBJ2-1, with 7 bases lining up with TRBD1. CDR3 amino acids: CASRQGSYNEQFF. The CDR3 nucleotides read TGTGCCAGCCGACAGGGCTCCTACAATGAGCAGTTCTTC.